The 32 T cell receptor beta chains in this list originate from one sample, sequenced in a study of T cell repertoires in ileal Crohn's disease. Time point in this sample: neoterminal ileum biopsy at postoperative endoscopy, about 6 months after surgery. The data were produced by immunoSEQ multiplex PCR, yet TCRdb's version contains in-frame clones alone and is incomplete. The sample has about 10,000 clones, roughly 80% seen once. Sequenced material: ileal tissue. The receptor source for this set is an adult with Crohn's disease.

The rearrangement links TRBV7-9 to TRBJ1-5, with D tentatively TRBD1 (6 bases). The CDR3 totals 14 residues. The V gene lost 3 bases and the J gene lost 4 bases, with 10 bases spanning the gap. Germline V gene data show CDR1 as SEHNR and CDR2 as FQNEAQ (reference sequence). CDR3 in amino acids: CASSFDRLNQPQHF. Written as DNA, the CDR3 is TGTGCCAGCAGCTTCGACAGGCTGAATCAGCCCCAGCATTTT.

The CDR3 here is CSVGTPSQETQYF. The CDR3 nucleotides read TGCAGCGTGGGGACTCCGAGCCAAGAGACCCAGTACTTC. This chain connects TRBV29-1 to TRBJ2-5; the D gene is possibly TRBD2 (6 bases). This CDR3 is 13 amino acids long. Germline loops: CDR1 SQVTM, CDR2 ANQGSEA. Trimming took 6 bases from V and 1 from J, leaving 12 bases between them.

J is TRBJ2-1 and V is TRBV29-1, with 8 bases matching TRBD2. The CDR3 is 15 residues long. The germline gives CDR1 SQVTM, CDR2 ANQGSEA. V gave up 4 bases and J gave up 0 bases; unmatched junction bases: 5. The CDR3 DNA is TGCAGCGTTGGGGGCGGGAGGAGCTCCTACAATGAGCAGTTCTTC. Residues: CSVGGGRSSYNEQFF.

The V and J genes are TRBV5-1 and TRBJ1-1, with 7 bases identical to TRBD1. CDR3 length: 13 amino acids. Trimming cost V 3 bases and J 4 bases; bases outside gene matches: 3. The germline V gene has CDR1 SGHRS and CDR2 YFSETQ. The CDR3 loop reads CASSYQGGTEAFF. The DNA of the CDR3 is TGCGCCAGCAGCTATCAGGGGGGCACTGAAGCTTTCTTT. The full variable domain, completed using reference TRBV5-1 and TRBJ1-1, is KAGVTQTPRYLIKTRGQQVTLSCSPISGHRSVSWYQQTPGQGLQFLFEYFSETQRNKGNFPGRFSGRQFSNSRSEMNVSTLELGDSALYLCASSYQGGTEAFFGQGTRLTVV.

This chain uses TRBV7-8 with TRBJ2-1; D not certain. Trimming shortened V by 5 bases and J by 7 bases, and 12 bases separated the two germline ends. The length of the CDR3 is 13 residues. CDR1 is SGHVS, CDR2 FQNEAQ, per germline. CDR3 protein: CASSRSSGNEQFF. The DNA for the CDR3 is TGTGCCAGCAGCAGGAGTTCCGGGAATGAGCAGTTCTTC.

V and J are TRBV19 and TRBJ2-1, with 12 bases that match TRBD2. This CDR3 region has 20 residues. CDR1 and CDR2 from the germline V gene are LNHDA and SQIVND (reference sequence). Losses at the gene ends were 1 base for V and 0 bases for J; bases not matched to a gene: 10. CDR3 sequence: CASSIGLAGGYKNSYNEQFF. The CDR3 DNA is TGTGCCAGTAGTATAGGGCTAGCGGGAGGGTACAAAAACTCCTACAATGAGCAGTTCTTC.

This clone was observed a handful of times. The chain has TRBV28 and TRBJ2-1, with D possibly TRBD2 on 5 matching bases. Germline values: CDR1 MDHEN, CDR2 SYDVKM. The V end lost 4 bases, the J end lost 5 bases, and 21 bases lay between the germline ends. This CDR3 has 17 residues. The CDR3 nucleotides are TGTGCCAGCAGTTCCGTCCCTAGCCTCTCACCCCACAATGAGCAGTTCTTC. It is translated as CASSSVPSLSPHNEQFF. Full variable domain (rest looked up from reference TRBV28 and TRBJ2-1): DVKVTQSSRYLVKRTGEKVFLECVQDMDHENMFWYRQDPGLGLRLIYFSYDVKMKEKGDIPEGYSVSREKKERFSLILESASTNQTSMYLCASSSVPSLSPHNEQFFGPGTRLTVL.

The chain uses TRBV9 and TRBJ2-1; 9 bases line up with TRBD1. From germline, CDR1 is SGDLS and CDR2 YYNGEE. The CDR3 is 16 residues long. J lost 3 bases, V lost 7 bases, and 11 bases had no gene match. CDR3 coding DNA: TGTGCCAGCGACCTAACGGGGACAGGGAACTACAATGAGCAGTTCTTC. It yields the protein CASDLTGTGNYNEQFF. Full variable domain (missing parts from reference TRBV9 and TRBJ2-1): DSGVTQTPKHLITATGQRVTLRCSPRSGDLSVYWYQQSLDQGLQFLIQYYNGEERAKGNILERFSAQQFPDLHSELNLSSLELGDSALYFCASDLTGTGNYNEQFFGPGTRLTVL.

This clone was seen once. The sample carries other DNA sequences with the same CDR3. In DNA form, the CDR3 reads TGTGCCAGCAGTTGGAGAGTAGGGGCAAACACCGGGGAGCTGTTTTTT. It yields the protein CASSWRVGANTGELFF. V usage is TRBV27 and J usage is TRBJ2-2, with D possibly matching TRBD1 (5 bases). This CDR3 is 16 amino acids long. V dropped 4 bases and J dropped 2 bases, with 14 bases sitting between them. The V gene's germline CDR1 is MNHEY and CDR2 SMNVEV (reference sequence).

This clone appeared a few times. The chain recombines TRBV9 with TRBJ1-2, with TRBD1 as a possible D gene (6 bases). Germline V lookup: CDR1 SGDLS, CDR2 YYNGEE. Trimming removed 1 base from V and 6 bases from J, with 16 bases in between. This CDR3 has 15 amino acids. The chain's CDR3 is CASSVNVRGEDGYTF. The CDR3, as DNA: TGTGCCAGCAGCGTAAATGTCAGGGGCGAAGATGGCTACACCTTC.

The rearrangement uses TRBV27 and TRBJ1-2, with 10 bases identical to TRBD1. The germline CDR1 and CDR2 sequences are MNHEY and SMNVEV (reference sequence). The CDR3 loop spans 14 amino acids. Trimming cost V 0 bases and J 6 bases; bases outside gene matches: 1. Here the CDR3 reads CASSLSGTGDGYTF. CDR3 coding DNA: TGTGCCAGCAGTTTATCCGGGACAGGGGATGGCTACACCTTC.

The rearrangement uses TRBV5-1 and TRBJ2-3, with D perhaps TRBD2 (5 bases). V lost 6 bases to trimming and J lost 0 bases, with 14 bases between them. The CDR3 extends over 15 amino acids. The germline gives CDR1 SGHRS, CDR2 YFSETQ. The CDR3 coding sequence is TGCGCCAGCATCCCCGGACTGCATAGCACAGATACGCAGTATTTT. Its protein product is CASIPGLHSTDTQYF.

As to this clone: The DNA is omitted, as the CDR3 cannot be located on it reliably, and the CDR3 follows TCRdb's listing. The V and J genes are TRBV12-2 and TRBJ1-3. TRBV12-2 is given as a pseudogene. The CDR3 length equals 14 residues, ends included. CDR3 amino acids: CASRRVGSGNTIYF.

This clone was recorded once. The rearrangement uses TRBV4-1 and TRBJ2-1; TRBD2 is a possible D gene (6 bases). The CDR3 totals 15 residues. The V end was cut by 8 bases, the J end by 3 bases, with 17 bases between. The V gene's germline CDR1 is MGHRA and CDR2 YSYEKL. Written as DNA, the CDR3 is TGCGCCAGCGCCACGGGCTGGGGGGACTACAATGAGCAGTTCTTC. It translates to CASATGWGDYNEQFF.

The rearrangement uses TRBV27 and TRBJ1-1; 9 bases line up with TRBD1. Trimming at V came to 6 bases and at J to 5 bases, leaving 10 bases not matched to a gene. There are 15 residues in the CDR3. Germline V gene lookup returns CDR1 MNHEY and CDR2 SMNVEV (reference sequence). The CDR3 loop reads CASRRDRARTTEAFF. The CDR3 nucleotides are TGTGCCAGCAGGAGGGACAGGGCTAGGACAACTGAAGCTTTCTTT.

The chain couples TRBV30 to TRBJ1-3; no definite D call. V was trimmed by 1 base and J by 0 bases, leaving 13 bases between them. Germline V lookup: CDR1 GTSNPN, CDR2 SVGIG (reference sequence). This CDR3 has 16 residues. CDR3 DNA sequence: TGTGCCTGGAGTGCGGACGGGATCGCCTCTGGAAACACCATATATTTT. Its translation is CAWSADGIASGNTIYF.

The chain has TRBV6-1 and TRBJ1-2; a possible D gene is TRBD1 (5 bases). Germline CDR1 and CDR2: MNHNS and SASEGT. V shed 5 bases and J shed 2 bases, with 15 bases lying between them. The CDR3 length is 15 residues. Written as DNA, the CDR3 is TGTGCCAGCAGTTTGGGGGGTCAGAAAAACTATGGCTACACCTTC. This codes for CASSLGGQKNYGYTF.

The chain carries TRBV2 and TRBJ2-7, with TRBD2 as a possible D gene (6 bases). Trimming took 6 bases from V and 3 from J, leaving 15 bases between them. CDR1 and CDR2 (germline): SNHLY, FYNNEI. The CDR3 is made up of 14 amino acids. CDR3 residues: CASSSQEGDYEQYF. DNA for the CDR3: TGTGCCAGCAGCTCCCAGGAGGGAGACTACGAGCAGTACTTC.

This clone was counted between two and nine times. CDR3: CASSLAGTGFWQDTGELFF. CDR3 nucleotides: TGTGCCAGCAGCTTAGCCGGGACAGGGTTCTGGCAAGACACCGGGGAGCTGTTTTTT. The rearrangement links TRBV7-9 to TRBJ2-2; TRBD1 agrees at 9 bases. Trimming took 0 bases from V and 3 from J; bases not matched to a gene: 11. The germline V gene encodes CDR1 SEHNR and CDR2 FQNEAQ (reference sequence). The CDR3 runs 19 residues.

The rearrangement uses TRBV19 and TRBJ2-4; 9 bases align to TRBD2. V lost 4 bases, J lost 5 bases, and 9 bases stayed unmatched. The CDR3 covers 16 residues. The germline CDR1 and CDR2 sequences are LNHDA and SQIVND (reference sequence). For the CDR3, the DNA is TGTGCCAGTAGTAGGGGACTAGCAGATCAACAAAACATTCAGTACTTC. It translates to CASSRGLADQQNIQYF.

This clone was seen a few times. The chain has TRBV27 and TRBJ1-5, with D uncertain. CDR3 length: 15 amino acids. Germline V gives CDR1 MNHEY, CDR2 SMNVEV (reference sequence). V lost 2 bases, J lost 0 bases, and 8 bases lay in between. DNA for the CDR3: TGTGCCAGCAGTTTACGGCGGAATAGCAATCAGCCCCAGCATTTT. It is translated as CASSLRRNSNQPQHF.

This clone was detected only once. The same CDR3 arises from other DNA sequences in this sample as well. V is TRBV6-6 and J is TRBJ2-3, with 7 bases fitting TRBD1. Trimming took 5 bases from V and 5 from J; bases not matched to a gene: 7. Germline V lookup: CDR1 MNHNY, CDR2 SVGAGI (reference sequence). The CDR3 consists of 14 residues. CDR3 protein: CASSRQGVGDTQYF. The CDR3 coding sequence is TGTGCCAGCAGTCGGCAGGGGGTTGGAGATACGCAGTATTTT.

The chain is built from TRBV6-5 and TRBJ1-4; 8 nucleotides line up with TRBD1. After removal of 4 bases from V and 8 bases from J, the junction contained 6 bases not matched to a gene. The CDR3 extends over 14 amino acids. CDR1 is MNHEY and CDR2 is SVGAGI in the germline V gene. The DNA for the CDR3 is TGTGCCAGCAGTTGGGGACAGGCTCGCGAAAAACTGTTTTTT. Translating gives CASSWGQAREKLFF.

A few counts support this clone. CDR3 residues: CASSQEQQGNYGYTF. The CDR3 DNA is TGTGCCAGCAGCCAAGAACAACAGGGAAACTATGGCTACACCTTC. V and J are TRBV4-2 and TRBJ1-2, with D possibly matching TRBD1 (6 bases). The CDR3 totals 15 residues. V was cut by 0 bases and J by 2 bases, with 10 bases left in between. The germline CDR1 and CDR2 sequences are LGHNA and YNFKEQ.

The gene calls are TRBV29-1 and TRBJ2-1; no clear D gene. This CDR3 contains 15 residues. CDR1 and CDR2 (germline): SQVTM, ANQGSEA. The V and J ends lost 4 bases and 4 bases respectively, with 17 bases between them. CDR3 residues: CSVVLSRGSYNEQFF. The CDR3 DNA follows: TGCAGCGTTGTCCTCAGTCGCGGTTCGTACAATGAGCAGTTCTTC.

The V and J genes are TRBV27 and TRBJ1-1, with 11 bases aligning to TRBD1. The germline CDR1 and CDR2 sequences are MNHEY and SMNVEV (reference sequence). V lost 6 bases to trimming and J lost 4 bases; unmatched junction nucleotides: 4. The CDR3 consists of 14 residues. CDR3 nucleotide sequence: TGTGCCAGCAGCTCCGGGACAGGGGGCACTGAAGCTTTCTTT. Amino acid sequence: CASSSGTGGTEAFF.

This clone occurred a few times. This sequence joins TRBV1 and TRBJ1-1; the table calls TRBD1, which could not be checked here. TRBV1 is noted as a pseudogene. This CDR3 region has 17 residues. CDR3 DNA sequence: TGCACCAGCAGCCAAGAAACCGGGACAGGCAGTAACACTGAAGCTTTCTTT. Translated: CTSSQETGTGSNTEAFF.

V and J are TRBV5-4 and TRBJ2-3; 10 bases line up with TRBD1. The CDR3 runs 13 residues. The J segment lost 4 bases and the V segment lost 9 bases, leaving 5 bases of the junction unmatched. The germline gives CDR1 SGHNT, CDR2 YYREEE (reference sequence). In DNA form, the CDR3 reads TGTGCCACCATGGACAGGGGGTCAGATACGCAGTATTTT. Its protein product is CATMDRGSDTQYF. Drawing the rest from reference TRBV5-4 and TRBJ2-3, the complete variable domain is ETGVTQSPTHLIKTRGQQVTLRCSSQSGHNTVSWYQQALGQGPQFIFQYYREEENGRGNFPPRFSGLQFPNYSSELNVNALELDDSALYLCATMDRGSDTQYFGPGTRLTVL.

The chain recombines TRBV18 with TRBJ1-1; no firm D call. The length of the CDR3 is 15 residues. The V and J ends lost 4 bases and 0 bases respectively, with 12 bases between them. Per the germline V gene, CDR1 is KGHSH and CDR2 is LQKENI. The CDR3: CASSLGILVNTEAFF. As DNA, the CDR3 is TGTGCCAGCTCACTAGGAATCCTAGTGAACACTGAAGCTTTCTTT.

This rearrangement joins TRBV2 to TRBJ1-2; TRBD1 matches 8 bases. V dropped 1 base and J dropped 7; count of bases not matched to a gene: 5. The length of the CDR3 is 14 residues. Germline assignment: CDR1 SNHLY and CDR2 FYNNEI. CDR3 loop: CASSEGQGRVGYTF. As DNA, the CDR3 is TGTGCCAGCAGTGAAGGACAGGGGAGGGTTGGCTACACCTTC.

The chain combines TRBV4-2 with TRBJ2-7; a possible D gene is TRBD2 (5 bases). Germline V CDR1 and CDR2: LGHNA, YNFKEQ. V lost 5 bases, J lost 1 base, and 27 bases lay in between. The CDR3 has 19 amino acids. DNA of the CDR3: TGTGCCAGCAGCTACAATTGGGAGCGCGAGCCCCTGGAATCCTACGAGCAGTACTTC. Protein: CASSYNWEREPLESYEQYF.

The chain links TRBV6-1 to TRBJ2-2, with TRBD1 matching over 7 bases. The CDR3 has 14 amino acids. After removal of 5 bases from V and 2 bases from J, the junction contained 2 bases not matched to a gene. Germline-derived CDR1 and CDR2 are MNHNS and SASEGT. In DNA form, the CDR3 reads TGTGCCAGCAGTAGACAGGGCAACACCGGGGAGCTGTTTTTT. Encoded protein: CASSRQGNTGELFF.